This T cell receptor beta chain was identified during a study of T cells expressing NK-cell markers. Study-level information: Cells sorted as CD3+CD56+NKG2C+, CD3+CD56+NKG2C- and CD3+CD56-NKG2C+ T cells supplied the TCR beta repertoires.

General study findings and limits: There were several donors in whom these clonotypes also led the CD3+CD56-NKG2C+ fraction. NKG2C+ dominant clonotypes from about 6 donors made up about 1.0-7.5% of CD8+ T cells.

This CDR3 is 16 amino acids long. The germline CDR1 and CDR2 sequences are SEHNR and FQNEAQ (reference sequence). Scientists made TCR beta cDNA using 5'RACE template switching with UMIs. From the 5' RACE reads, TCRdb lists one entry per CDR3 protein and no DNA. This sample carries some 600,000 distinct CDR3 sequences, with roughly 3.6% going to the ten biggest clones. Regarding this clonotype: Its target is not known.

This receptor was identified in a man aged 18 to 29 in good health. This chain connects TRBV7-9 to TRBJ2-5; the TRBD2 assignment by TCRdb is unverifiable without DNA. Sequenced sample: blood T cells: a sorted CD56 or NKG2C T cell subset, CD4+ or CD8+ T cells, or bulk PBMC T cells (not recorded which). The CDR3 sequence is CASSGTISGHQETQYF.